Listed below are T cell receptor beta chains from one sample, sequenced in a study of T cell changes during pregnancy in multiple sclerosis. The repertoire was sequenced with immunoSEQ multiplex PCR; TCRdb's copy has only in-frame clones and lacks some. The sample consists of tens of thousands of clones, around 91% of them appearing once. Source: CD8+ T cells from peripheral blood mononuclear cells, taken in the second trimester of pregnancy. Receptors originate from a female donor with multiple sclerosis, enrolled in a pregnancy study. Each CDR3 is given with its conserved first and last residue. A D gene is named only where the DNA matches it firmly. Clone size is shown for a subset of rows, as once, few, many or a class of expanded clone.

v_gene	d_gene	j_gene	abundance	CDR3nt	CDR3aa
TRBV19	-	TRBJ2-7	once	TGTGCCAGTAAGGCCGGGCAGGGAAGAAACTACGAGCAGTACTTC	CASKAGQGRNYEQYF
TRBV27	TRBD2	TRBJ2-7	-	TGTGCCAGCAGTCCTAGGAGGCTAGCGGGAGTCTACGAGCAGTACTTC	CASSPRRLAGVYEQYF
TRBV4-1	TRBD1	TRBJ2-7	-	TGCGCCAGCAGCCAAGATTTGGGGACAGTTTTCTACGAGCAGTACTTC	CASSQDLGTVFYEQYF
TRBV4-1	-	TRBJ2-7	-	TGCGCCAGCAGCCAAGATCAAATAGACGAGCAGTACTTC	CASSQDQIDEQYF
TRBV19	TRBD1	TRBJ1-1	-	TGTGCCAGTAGTATGATAACAGGGGGCGAAGCTTTCTTT	CASSMITGGEAFF
TRBV4-3	TRBD2	TRBJ2-7	-	TGCGCCAGCAGCCAAGAACTAGCGGAGCACTACGAGCAGTACTTC	CASSQELAEHYEQYF
TRBV9	TRBD1	TRBJ2-3	-	TGTGCCAGCAGCAACGGACAGGTTCTAGTAGGGGGCACAGATACGCAGTATTTT	CASSNGQVLVGGTDTQYF
TRBV7-9	TRBD2	TRBJ2-7	-	TGTGCCAGCAGCTTGAGCGGGAGCTCCTACGAGCAGTACTTC	CASSLSGSSYEQYF
TRBV4-1	TRBD2	TRBJ2-2	-	TGCGCCAGCAGCCAAGATCCTGGAAGCGGGAGTTACGGCGGGGAGCTGTTTTTT	CASSQDPGSGSYGGELFF
TRBV6-5	-	TRBJ1-5	-	TGTGCCAGCAGGGTGAGATCCGGCAATCAGCCCCAGCATTTT	CASRVRSGNQPQHF